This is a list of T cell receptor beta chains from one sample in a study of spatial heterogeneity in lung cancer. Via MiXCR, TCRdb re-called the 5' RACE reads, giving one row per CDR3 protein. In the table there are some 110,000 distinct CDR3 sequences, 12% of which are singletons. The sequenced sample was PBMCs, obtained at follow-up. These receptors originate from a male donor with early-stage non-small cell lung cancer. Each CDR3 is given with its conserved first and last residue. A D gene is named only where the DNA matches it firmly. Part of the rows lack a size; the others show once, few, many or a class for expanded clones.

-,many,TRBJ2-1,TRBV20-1,CSARGARGKQSEQFF,TGCAGTGCTAGAGGAGCCAGGGGAAAACAAAGTGAGCAGTTCTTC
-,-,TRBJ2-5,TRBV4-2,CASSQVPTRSGQETQYF,TGTGCCAGCAGCCAAGTCCCCACTAGATCGGGACAAGAGACCCAGTACTTC
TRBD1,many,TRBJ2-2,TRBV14,CASSPPRTGSTGELFF,TGTGCCAGCAGCCCCCCCAGGACAGGGTCCACCGGGGAGCTGTTTTTT
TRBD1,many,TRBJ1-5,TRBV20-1,CSARGGWTGNQPQHF,TGCAGTGCTAGGGGGGGATGGACAGGGAATCAGCCCCAGCATTTT
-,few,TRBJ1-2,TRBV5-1,CASSPDGKSYGYTF,TGCGCCAGCAGCCCCGACGGAAAATCCTATGGCTACACCTTC
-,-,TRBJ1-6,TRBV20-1,CSARGQVRDSPLHF,TGCAGTGCTAGAGGACAGGTTAGGGATTCACCCCTCCACTTT
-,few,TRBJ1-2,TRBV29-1,CSVEEMGRSGYTF,TGCAGCGTTGAAGAAATGGGAAGAAGTGGCTACACCTTC
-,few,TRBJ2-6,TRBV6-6,CASSLTVVEANVLTF,TGTGCCAGCAGCCTAACAGTGGTCGAGGCCAACGTCCTGACTTTC
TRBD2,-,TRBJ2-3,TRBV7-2,CASSTGTSGGRGTQYF,TGTGCCAGCAGCACAGGGACTAGCGGGGGGAGGGGGACGCAGTATTTT
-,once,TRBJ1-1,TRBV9,CASSVEELTEAFF,TGTGCCAGCAGCGTAGAGGAATTGACTGAAGCTTTCTTT
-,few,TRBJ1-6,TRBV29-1,CSVAPSGRSPLHF,TGCAGCGTTGCGCCCTCCGGGCGTTCACCCCTCCACTTT
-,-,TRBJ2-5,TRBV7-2,CASSRNGGGETQYF,TGTGCCAGCAGCCGGAACGGGGGAGGAGAGACCCAGTACTTC
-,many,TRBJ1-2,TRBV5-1,CASSGSQAIYGYTF,TGCGCCAGCAGCGGGAGTCAGGCGATCTATGGCTACACCTTC
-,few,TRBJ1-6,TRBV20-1,CSASSGANYNSPLHF,TGCAGTGCTAGTTCAGGGGCCAACTATAATTCACCCCTCCACTTT
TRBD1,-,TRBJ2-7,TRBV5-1,CASSLQGATYEQYF,TGCGCCAGCAGCCTACAGGGGGCGACTTACGAGCAGTACTTC
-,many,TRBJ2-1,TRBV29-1,CSQGRVNEQFF,TGCAGCCAGGGCCGAGTCAATGAGCAGTTCTTC
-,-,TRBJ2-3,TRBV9,CASNRRTTDTQYF,TGTGCCAGCAATCGGAGAACCACAGATACGCAGTATTTT
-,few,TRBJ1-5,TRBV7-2,CASSLESGLSNQPQHF,TGTGCCAGCAGCTTAGAGTCAGGGTTAAGCAATCAGCCCCAGCATTTT
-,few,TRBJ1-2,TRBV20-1,CSIKWSESGYTF,TGCAGTATAAAATGGTCGGAATCGGGCTACACCTTC
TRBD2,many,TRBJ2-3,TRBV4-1,CASSQSGGNPTQYF,TGCGCCAGCAGCCAGAGCGGGGGGAACCCTACGCAGTATTTT
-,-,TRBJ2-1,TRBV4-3,CASSQLHGVEQFF,TGCGCCAGCAGCCAGCTCCATGGGGTTGAGCAGTTCTTC
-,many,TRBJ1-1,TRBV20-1,CSARGHLNTEAFF,TGCAGTGCTAGAGGGCACTTGAACACTGAAGCTTTCTTT
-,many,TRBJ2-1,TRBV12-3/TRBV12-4,CASSLGRGNEQFF,TGTGCCAGCAGTCTAGGTAGGGGCAATGAGCAGTTCTTC
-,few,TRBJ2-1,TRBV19,CASSAGLILDEQFF,TGTGCCAGTAGTGCGGGACTCATTCTCGATGAGCAGTTCTTC
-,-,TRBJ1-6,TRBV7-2,CASSLDSTTPLHF,TGTGCCAGCAGCTTAGATTCAACTACACCCCTCCACTTT
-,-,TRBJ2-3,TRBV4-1,CASSRGQGVGTDTQYF,TGCGCCAGCAGCCGAGGCCAGGGTGTTGGTACAGATACGCAGTATTTT
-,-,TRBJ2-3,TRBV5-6,CASSLGPSNTDTQYF,TGTGCCAGCAGCTTGGGACCGAGCAACACAGATACGCAGTATTTT
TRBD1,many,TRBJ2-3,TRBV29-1,CSVQGVVTDTQYF,TGCAGCGTTCAGGGGGTAGTGACAGATACGCAGTATTTT
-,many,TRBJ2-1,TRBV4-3,CASSQDPLNEQFF,TGCGCCAGCAGCCAAGATCCCCTCAATGAGCAGTTCTTC
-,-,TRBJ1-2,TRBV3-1,CASSQGNFYGYTF,TGTGCCAGCAGCCAAGGCAACTTCTATGGCTACACCTTC
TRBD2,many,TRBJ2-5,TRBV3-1,CASSQRGLEGTQYF,TGTGCCAGCAGCCAACGGGGACTAGAGGGGACCCAGTACTTC
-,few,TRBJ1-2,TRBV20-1,CSAATNYGYTF,TGCAGTGCTGCTACTAACTATGGCTACACCTTC
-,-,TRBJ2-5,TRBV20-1,CSARGDFQETQYF,TGCAGTGCTAGGGGGGACTTTCAAGAGACCCAGTACTTC